The 18 T cell receptor beta chains given below trace back to one sample, sequenced in a study of control samples from healthy donors and cancer patients. Assay: immunoSEQ multiplex PCR; the TCRdb copy retains only in-frame clones and omits some. The sample contains tens of thousands of clones, 92% of which appear only once. Sequencing input: blood. These receptors all come from a woman aged 45-60 years in good health.

J is TRBJ1-1 and V is TRBV15; D uncertain. V lost 11 bases and J 3 bases, leaving 19 bases between the germline ends. Germline V lookup: CDR1 LNHNV, CDR2 YYDKDF (reference sequence). The CDR3 has 14 residues. The CDR3 DNA is TGTGCCGCCCGTCTGGGTAGTGAGTACACTGAAGCTTTCTTT. Amino acids: CAARLGSEYTEAFF.

This chain joins TRBV19 and TRBJ1-5; unclear D gene. The germline V gene has CDR1 LNHDA and CDR2 SQIVND (reference sequence). This CDR3 spans 10 amino acids. The V gene lost 8 bases and the J gene lost 9 bases, with 8 bases spanning the gap. The CDR3 spells CASGVGPQHF. In nucleotides, the CDR3 is TGTGCCAGTGGAGTGGGGCCCCAGCATTTT.

The V gene is TRBV9, the J gene TRBJ1-2; 9 bases map to TRBD1. Trimming at V came to 4 bases and at J to 0 bases, leaving 10 bases not matched to a gene. The V gene's germline CDR1 is SGDLS and CDR2 YYNGEE. This CDR3 spans 17 amino acids. The CDR3 loop reads CASSIQTGQGSNYGYTF. Here the CDR3 DNA reads TGTGCCAGCAGCATCCAAACGGGACAGGGCTCTAACTATGGCTACACCTTC. The full variable domain, with the rest looked up from reference TRBV9 and TRBJ1-2, is DSGVTQTPKHLITATGQRVTLRCSPRSGDLSVYWYQQSLDQGLQFLIQYYNGEERAKGNILERFSAQQFPDLHSELNLSSLELGDSALYFCASSIQTGQGSNYGYTFGSGTRLTVV.

This clone was detected once. This sequence joins TRBV7-3 and TRBJ2-1; 8 bases map to TRBD1. V shed 4 bases and J 8 bases; nucleotides not matched to a gene: 10. Germline assignment: CDR1 SGHTA and CDR2 FQGTGA. The CDR3 loop spans 15 amino acids. CDR3 protein: CASSSGTGPMDEQFF. The CDR3 DNA sequence: TGTGCCAGCAGCTCCGGGACAGGCCCTATGGATGAGCAGTTCTTC.

J is TRBJ2-3 and V is TRBV10-3; 14 bases agree with TRBD2. Germline CDR1 and CDR2: ENHRY and SYGVKD. This CDR3 spans 18 amino acids. V lost 6 bases to trimming and J lost 0 bases; unmatched junction nucleotides: 8. DNA for the CDR3: TGTGCCATCAGAGCCGGGACTAGCGGGGGCATGAGCACAGATACGCAGTATTTT. This encodes CAIRAGTSGGMSTDTQYF.

The chain is built from TRBV29-1 and TRBJ2-2; TRBD1 aligns across 9 bases. CDR1 and CDR2 (germline): SQVTM, ANQGSEA. This CDR3 region has 13 residues. V trimming: 7 bases; J trimming: 6 bases; junction bases outside the gene matches: 6. The CDR3 region is CSGGDRVPGELFF. CDR3 in DNA: TGCAGCGGGGGGGACAGGGTCCCCGGGGAGCTGTTTTTT.

The CDR3: CASSESPYYGYTF. The CDR3 bases are TGTGCCAGCAGTGAATCTCCCTACTATGGCTACACCTTC. The V call is TRBV6-1, the J call TRBJ1-2; D is uncertain. V lost 2 bases and J 3 bases, leaving 7 bases between the germline ends. CDR1 is MNHNS and CDR2 is SASEGT in the germline V gene. The CDR3 is made up of 13 amino acids.

V is TRBV28 and J is TRBJ1-6; weak D call: TRBD1 (6 bases). V gave up 2 bases and J gave up 9 bases, with 11 bases separating them. Germline CDR1 and CDR2: MDHEN and SYDVKM. CDR3 length equals 14 residues. The CDR3 region has the DNA TGTGCCAGCAGTTTAGATTGGGGGCGTTCACCCCTCCACTTT. Protein product: CASSLDWGRSPLHF.

V is TRBV6-1 and J is TRBJ1-5; 10 bases are shared with TRBD1. The germline V gene encodes CDR1 MNHNS and CDR2 SASEGT. The V and J ends lost 1 base and 6 bases, in that order; junction bases with no gene match: 3. CDR3 length equals 15 residues. The CDR3 protein is CASSEVRTGGQPQHF. Written as DNA, the CDR3 is TGTGCCAGCAGTGAAGTAAGGACAGGGGGTCAGCCCCAGCATTTT.

The V gene is TRBV30, the J gene TRBJ2-7; D possibly matches TRBD1 or TRBD2 (7 bases each). The germline V gene encodes CDR1 GTSNPN and CDR2 SVGIG (reference sequence). The CDR3 has 15 residues. Trimming took 5 bases from V and 2 from J, leaving 19 bases between them. CDR3 coding DNA: TGTGCCTGGGGCGGGGGACAGCTCTATACCTACGAGCAGTACTTC. Translated, it gives CAWGGGQLYTYEQYF. Drawing the rest from reference TRBV30 and TRBJ2-7, the complete variable domain is SQTIHQWPATLVQPVGSPLSLECTVEGTSNPNLYWYRQAAGRGLQLLFYSVGIGQISSEVPQNLSASRPQDRQFILSSKKLLLSDSGFYLCAWGGGQLYTYEQYFGPGTRLTVT.

CDR3 sequence reads: CASSPPVGGDFYGYTF. CDR3 in DNA: TGTGCCAGCAGCCCCCCGGTGGGTGGGGACTTCTATGGCTACACCTTC. The J gene is TRBJ1-2, the V gene TRBV3-1 (or the pseudogene TRBV3-2), with D tentatively TRBD1 (5 bases). Per germline, CDR1 LGHDT and CDR2 YNNKEL (reference sequence). Deletions cut 4 bases from V and 4 bases from J, with 19 bases between. This CDR3 region has 16 residues.

The CDR3 region has the DNA TGCGCCAGCAGCTTGGGAAACCTGTGGGGGTCCTCCTACAATGAGCAGTTCTTC. Translating gives CASSLGNLWGSSYNEQFF. This chain links TRBV5-1 with TRBJ2-1, with D perhaps assigned TRBD1 or TRBD2 (5 bases each). The germline V gene encodes CDR1 SGHRS and CDR2 YFSETQ. This CDR3 has 18 amino acids. V lost 0 bases to trimming and J lost 0 bases, with 16 bases between them.

This clone was seen a single time. The chain combines TRBV2 with TRBJ2-7; D perhaps matches TRBD1 (6 bases). CDR1 is SNHLY and CDR2 is FYNNEI in the germline V gene. Between the trimmed V and J ends, which lost 6 bases and 6 bases, there was a span of 15 bases. The CDR3 contains 13 residues. CDR3 residues: CASRGTGPAEQYF. CDR3 DNA sequence: TGTGCCAGCAGGGGAACAGGGCCTGCCGAGCAGTACTTC.

The V and J genes are TRBV14 and TRBJ2-1; D is possibly TRBD1 or TRBD2 (6 bases each). The CDR3 extends over 16 amino acids. CDR1 is SGHDN, CDR2 FVKESK, per germline. Trimming left V 4 bases short and J 3 bases short, with 16 bases between. CDR3 DNA: TGTGCCAGCAGCCCGCGCGGGGACATTCTCTACAATGAGCAGTTCTTC. Its translation: CASSPRGDILYNEQFF.

The chain employs TRBV5-5 and TRBJ1-5; D gene unclear. V lost 0 bases, J lost 1 base, and 5 bases lay in between. This CDR3 contains 14 residues. Germline V CDR1 and CDR2: SGHKS, YYEKEE (reference sequence). The CDR3 region is CASSLGHSNQPQHF. CDR3 DNA: TGTGCCAGCAGCTTGGGTCACAGCAATCAGCCCCAGCATTTT.

The chain joins TRBV7-8 to TRBJ2-1; 7 bases fit TRBD1. V gave up 6 bases and J gave up 10 bases; unmatched junction bases: 9. Germline CDR1 and CDR2: SGHVS and FQNEAQ. The CDR3 covers 13 residues. The CDR3 region is CASSRKGGGEQFF. In DNA form, the CDR3 reads TGTGCCAGCAGTCGTAAAGGGGGCGGCGAGCAGTTCTTC.

The chain combines TRBV18 with TRBJ2-3, with 11 nucleotides matching TRBD2. Trimming at V came to 4 bases and at J to 3 bases, leaving 3 bases not matched to a gene. This CDR3 has 15 residues. The germline V gene has CDR1 KGHSH and CDR2 LQKENI. As DNA, the CDR3 is TGTGCCAGCTCACTCCGGACTAGCGGGACAGATACGCAGTATTTT. Translated: CASSLRTSGTDTQYF.

The rearrangement links TRBV7-2 to TRBJ1-2; D gene unclear. CDR1 and CDR2 from the germline V gene are SGHTA and FQGNSA. This CDR3 is 15 amino acids long. V lost 2 bases, J lost 8 bases, and 18 bases lay in between. The CDR3 nucleotides are TGTGCCAGCAGCTTATATAACGGCCCGACGCGGGGCTACACCTTC. Translation: CASSLYNGPTRGYTF.